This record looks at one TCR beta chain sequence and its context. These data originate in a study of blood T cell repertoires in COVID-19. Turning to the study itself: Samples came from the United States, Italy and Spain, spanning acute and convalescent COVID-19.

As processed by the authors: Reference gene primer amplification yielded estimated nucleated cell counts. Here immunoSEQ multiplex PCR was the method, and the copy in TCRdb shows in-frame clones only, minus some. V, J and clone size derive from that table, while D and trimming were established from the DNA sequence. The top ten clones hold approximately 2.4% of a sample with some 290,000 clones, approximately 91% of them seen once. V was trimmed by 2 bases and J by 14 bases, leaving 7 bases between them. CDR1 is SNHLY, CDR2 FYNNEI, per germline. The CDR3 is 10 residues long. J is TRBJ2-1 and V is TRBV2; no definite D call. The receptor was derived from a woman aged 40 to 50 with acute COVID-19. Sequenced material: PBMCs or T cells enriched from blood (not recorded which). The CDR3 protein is CASSERPEFF. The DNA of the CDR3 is TGTGCCAGCAGTGAACGCCCGGAGTTCTTC.